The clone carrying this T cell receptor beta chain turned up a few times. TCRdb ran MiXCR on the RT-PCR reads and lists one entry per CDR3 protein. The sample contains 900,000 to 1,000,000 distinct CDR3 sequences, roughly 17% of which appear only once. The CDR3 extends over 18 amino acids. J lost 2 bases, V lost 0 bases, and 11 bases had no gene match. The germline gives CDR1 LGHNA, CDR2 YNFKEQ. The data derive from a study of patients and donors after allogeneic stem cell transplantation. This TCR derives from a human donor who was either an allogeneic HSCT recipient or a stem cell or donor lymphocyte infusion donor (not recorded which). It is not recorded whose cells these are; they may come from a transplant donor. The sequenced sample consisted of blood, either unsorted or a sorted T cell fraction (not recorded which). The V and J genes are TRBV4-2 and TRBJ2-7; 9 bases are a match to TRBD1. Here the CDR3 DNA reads TGTGCCAGCAGCCAAGATGTTGGGACAGGGAGAATCCCCTACGAGCAGTACTTC. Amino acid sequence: CASSQDVGTGRIPYEQYF.